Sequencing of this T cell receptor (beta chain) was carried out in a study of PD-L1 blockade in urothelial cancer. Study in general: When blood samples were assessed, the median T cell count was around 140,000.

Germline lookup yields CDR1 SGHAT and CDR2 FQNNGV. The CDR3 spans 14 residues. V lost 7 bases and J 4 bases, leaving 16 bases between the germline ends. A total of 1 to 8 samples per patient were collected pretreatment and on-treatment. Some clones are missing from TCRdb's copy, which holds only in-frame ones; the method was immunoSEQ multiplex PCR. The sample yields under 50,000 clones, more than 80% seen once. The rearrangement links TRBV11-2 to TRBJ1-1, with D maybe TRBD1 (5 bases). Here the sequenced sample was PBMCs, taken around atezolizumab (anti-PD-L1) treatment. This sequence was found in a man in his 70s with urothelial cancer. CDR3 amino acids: CASTYEAGITEAFF. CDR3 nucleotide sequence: TGTGCCAGCACCTACGAGGCAGGGATCACTGAAGCTTTCTTT.